This TCR beta chain stems from a study of circulating CD8 cells and anti-PD-1 response in melanoma. Four subsets defined by PD-1 and/or TIGIT were sorted from live CD3+CD8+TCRalphabeta+ cells. By sample share, this clonotype is medium-sized (0.01 to 0.1%). Trimming removed 1 base at V and 5 bases at J, with 4 bases between. The CDR3 is 12 amino acids. The germline V gene encodes CDR1 SGHTA and CDR2 FQGTGA. Using about 15 ng of total RNA, TCR libraries were made with the QIAseq Immune Repertoire TCR panel. Using its own MiXCR run on the reads, TCRdb lists one record per CDR3 protein. The sample contains roughly 1,500 distinct CDR3 sequences, roughly 9.1% of which appear only once.

The source of this sequence is a human donor with melanoma. The sequencing used CD8+ T cells from PBMCs, collected at baseline or after one month of anti-PD-1 therapy (not recorded which). The chain uses TRBV7-3 and TRBJ2-3; D unclear. In DNA, the CDR3 is TGTGCCAGCAGCTTAAATGGAGATACGCAGTATTTT. As protein: CASSLNGDTQYF.